The 15 T cell receptor beta chains in this list originate from one sample, sequenced in a study of neoadjuvant anti-PD-1 for oral cavity cancer. The repertoire was sequenced with immunoSEQ multiplex PCR; TCRdb's copy has only in-frame clones and lacks some. The profile covers around 24,000 clones, with approximately 27% appearing a single time and roughly 16% taken by the ten largest. Time point meaning: after neoadjuvant nivolumab, at surgical resection. This specimen consisted of tumor tissue, obtained after nivolumab (anti-PD-1) treatment. These receptors were collected from a person between 35 and 79 years old with oral cavity squamous cell carcinoma.

This clone was observed a handful of times. The chain is built from TRBV29-1 and TRBJ2-5, with D hard to call. CDR3 length: 12 residues. V was shortened by 5 bases and J by 2 bases, with 9 bases between the two germline ends. The germline gives CDR1 SQVTM, CDR2 ANQGSEA. The CDR3 nucleotides read TGCAGCGTTCGTAAGGGACAAGAGACCCAGTACTTC. Translating it yields CSVRKGQETQYF.

This chain connects TRBV28 to TRBJ1-2, with D perhaps matching TRBD1 (5 bases). Germline V gene lookup returns CDR1 MDHEN and CDR2 SYDVKM. Between the trimmed V and J ends, which lost 5 bases and 0 bases, there was a span of 10 bases. The CDR3 sequence is 14 residues long. The CDR3 DNA sequence: TGTGCCAGCAGTCCGGGGGGGACTAACTATGGCTACACCTTC. It codes for CASSPGGTNYGYTF.

The J gene is TRBJ2-5, the V gene TRBV28; D gene unclear. Germline V gene data show CDR1 as MDHEN and CDR2 as SYDVKM. The CDR3 spans 14 residues. Trimming left V 1 base short and J 1 base short, with 7 bases between. CDR3 sequence (DNA): TGTGCCAGCAGTTTATTGTACAGCCAAGAGACCCAGTACTTC. The encoded protein is CASSLLYSQETQYF.

This clone was counted ten times or more. The chain employs TRBV4-2 and TRBJ2-1; tentatively, D is TRBD2 (5 bases). Germline V gene data show CDR1 as LGHNA and CDR2 as YNFKEQ. Trimming took off 0 bases at V and 4 bases at J, with 16 bases between the two ends. The CDR3 covers 17 residues. CDR3 coding DNA: TGTGCCAGCAGCCAAGATTTGCTAGCCTTCATTTACAATGAGCAGTTCTTC. Amino acid sequence: CASSQDLLAFIYNEQFF.

CDR3 nucleotide sequence: TGTGCCAGCAGCACAAGGGGCTCTGGAAACACCATATATTTT. Translation gives CASSTRGSGNTIYF. The J gene is TRBJ1-3, the V gene TRBV28; maybe TRBD1 (5 bases). CDR3 length: 14 amino acids. Trimming cost V 6 bases and J 0 bases, with 9 bases left between them. Germline V gene data show CDR1 as MDHEN and CDR2 as SYDVKM.

The V call is TRBV7-2, the J call TRBJ2-1; D gene unclear. V gave up 1 base and J gave up 7 bases, with 14 bases separating them. CDR1 is SGHTA, CDR2 FQGNSA, per germline. The length of the CDR3 is 15 residues. The CDR3: CASSLGKGYKNEQFF. Written as DNA, the CDR3 is TGTGCCAGCAGCTTAGGGAAGGGCTACAAAAATGAGCAGTTCTTC.

The V gene is TRBV4-1, the J gene TRBJ1-2; D is perhaps TRBD1 (6 bases). Looked up from germline, CDR1 is MGHRA and CDR2 is YSYEKL. The CDR3 sequence is 15 residues long. Trimming removed 0 bases from V and 8 bases from J, with 16 bases in between. CDR3 sequence reads: CASSQERVGTRGYTF. CDR3 DNA sequence: TGCGCCAGCAGCCAAGAACGGGTTGGGACACGGGGCTACACCTTC.

The chain joins TRBV5-1 to TRBJ2-7; tentative D call: TRBD1 (5 bases). Between the trimmed V and J ends, which lost 3 bases and 0 bases, there was a span of 19 bases. This CDR3 region has 17 residues. In germline, CDR1 is SGHRS, CDR2 YFSETQ. The CDR3 here is CASSSSQGLQSSYEQYF. In nucleotides, the CDR3 is TGCGCCAGCAGCTCTTCGCAGGGCCTCCAGAGCTCCTACGAGCAGTACTTC.

In its sample, this clone was seen many times. CDR3 sequence reads: CASSLDGPGGSGSDTQYF. DNA of the CDR3: TGTGCCAGCAGCTTAGATGGCCCAGGAGGGTCCGGATCGGATACGCAGTATTTT. V is TRBV11-3 and J is TRBJ2-3; D may be TRBD2 (6 bases). Germline values: CDR1 SGHNT, CDR2 YENEEA. This CDR3 has 18 amino acids. V gave up 0 bases and J gave up 6 bases, with 22 bases separating them.

The gene calls are TRBV6-5 and TRBJ1-2; D unresolved. In germline, CDR1 is MNHEY, CDR2 SVGAGI. The CDR3 is made up of 15 amino acids. Trimming took off 3 bases at V and 2 bases at J, with 13 bases between the two ends. DNA for the CDR3: TGTGCCAGCAGTTATTCGGGCAAGAAAAACTATGGCTACACCTTC. This gives the protein CASSYSGKKNYGYTF.

This rearrangement joins TRBV6-5 to TRBJ1-2, with TRBD1 matching over 12 bases. Germline V gene lookup returns CDR1 MNHEY and CDR2 SVGAGI. The CDR3 extends over 16 amino acids. The ends lost 0 bases at V and 6 bases at J; junction bases unmatched: 5. The CDR3 sequence: CASSYSQGTGGHGYTF. The CDR3 DNA is TGTGCCAGCAGTTACTCACAAGGGACAGGGGGCCATGGCTACACCTTC.

This clone was seen only a few times. This chain joins TRBV10-3 and TRBJ1-6; D remains ambiguous. The CDR3 runs 15 residues. Germline values: CDR1 ENHRY, CDR2 SYGVKD. Trimming took off 6 bases at V and 9 bases at J, with 18 bases between the two ends. The DNA for the CDR3 is TGTGCCATCAGGGACCAGAGGGCCGAGGCTTCACCCCTCCACTTT. Its translation: CAIRDQRAEASPLHF.

The chain joins TRBV11-2 to TRBJ2-1, with D perhaps given as TRBD1 or TRBD2 (5 bases each). The CDR3 runs 14 residues. Germline-derived CDR1 and CDR2 are SGHAT and FQNNGV. The ends were cut back, 1 base at V and 6 bases at J, with 10 bases in the middle. This chain's CDR3 is CASSLARGSNEQFF. Here the CDR3 DNA reads TGTGCCAGCAGCTTAGCTCGGGGCAGCAATGAGCAGTTCTTC.

This clone was observed many times. The chain joins TRBV9 to TRBJ2-7; 9 positions agree with TRBD1. CDR3 size: 16 residues. V gave up 4 bases and J gave up 5 bases; unmatched junction bases: 13. Germline V CDR1 and CDR2: SGDLS, YYNGEE. CDR3 bases: TGTGCCAGCAGCACAGATGACAGGGGGTATATCGACGAGCAGTACTTC. Residues: CASSTDDRGYIDEQYF.

This clone came up a few times. The chain links TRBV27 to TRBJ1-1, with no clear D. Between the trimmed V and J ends, which lost 0 bases and 4 bases, there was a span of 12 bases. Germline CDR1 reads MNHEY; CDR2 reads SMNVEV (reference sequence). The length of the CDR3 is 15 residues. The CDR3 nucleotides are TGTGCCAGCAGTTTATCCTCCGCGGGGTCCACTGAAGCTTTCTTT. It translates to CASSLSSAGSTEAFF.